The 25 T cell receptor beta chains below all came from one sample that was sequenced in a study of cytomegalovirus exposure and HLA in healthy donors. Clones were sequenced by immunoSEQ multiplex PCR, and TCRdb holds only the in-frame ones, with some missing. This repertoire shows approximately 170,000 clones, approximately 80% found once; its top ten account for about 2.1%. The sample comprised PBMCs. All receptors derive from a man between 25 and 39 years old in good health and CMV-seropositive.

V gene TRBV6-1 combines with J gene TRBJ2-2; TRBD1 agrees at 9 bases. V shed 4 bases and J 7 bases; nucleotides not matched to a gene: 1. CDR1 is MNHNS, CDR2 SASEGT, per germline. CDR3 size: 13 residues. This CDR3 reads CASSGQGVGELFF. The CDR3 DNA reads TGTGCCAGCAGTGGACAGGGGGTCGGGGAGCTGTTTTTT.

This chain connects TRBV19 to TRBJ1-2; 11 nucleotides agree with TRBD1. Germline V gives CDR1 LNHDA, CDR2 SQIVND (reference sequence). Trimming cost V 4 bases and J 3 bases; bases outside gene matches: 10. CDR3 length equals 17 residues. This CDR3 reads CASSTRQGTGGDYGYTF. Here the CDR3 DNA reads TGTGCCAGTAGTACCCGACAAGGGACAGGGGGAGACTATGGCTACACCTTC.

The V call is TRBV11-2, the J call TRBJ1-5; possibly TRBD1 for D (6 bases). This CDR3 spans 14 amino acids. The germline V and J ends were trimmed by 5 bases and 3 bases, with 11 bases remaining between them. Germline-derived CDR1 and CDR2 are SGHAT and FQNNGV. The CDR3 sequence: CASSPTGFNQPQHF. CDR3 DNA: TGTGCCAGCAGCCCAACAGGGTTCAATCAGCCCCAGCATTTT.

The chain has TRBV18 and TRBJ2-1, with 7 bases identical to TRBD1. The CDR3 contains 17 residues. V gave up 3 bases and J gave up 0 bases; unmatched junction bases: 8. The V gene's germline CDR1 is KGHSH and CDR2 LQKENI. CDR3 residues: CASSPPGGPNSYNEQFF. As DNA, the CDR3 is TGTGCCAGCTCACCGCCAGGGGGACCTAACTCCTACAATGAGCAGTTCTTC.

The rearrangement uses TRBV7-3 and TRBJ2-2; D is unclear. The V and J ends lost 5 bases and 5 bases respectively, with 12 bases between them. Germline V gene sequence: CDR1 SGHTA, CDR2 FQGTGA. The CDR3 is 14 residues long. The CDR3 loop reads CASSPSGRTGELFF. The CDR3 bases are TGTGCCAGCAGCCCTTCCGGTCGAACCGGGGAGCTGTTTTTT.

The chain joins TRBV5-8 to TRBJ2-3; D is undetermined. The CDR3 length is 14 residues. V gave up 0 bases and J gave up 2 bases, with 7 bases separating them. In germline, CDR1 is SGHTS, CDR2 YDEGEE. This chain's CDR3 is CASSLAPDTDTQYF. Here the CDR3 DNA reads TGTGCCAGCAGCTTGGCACCAGACACAGATACGCAGTATTTT.

The DNA of the CDR3 is TGTGCCAGCAGCTGGGGGACAGGGACGGGCACTGAAGCTTTCTTT. Residues: CASSWGTGTGTEAFF. The V gene is TRBV5-6, the J gene TRBJ1-1, with 9 bases aligning to TRBD1. There are 15 residues in the CDR3. CDR1 and CDR2 from the germline V gene are SGHDT and YYEEEE. Trimming at V came to 3 bases and at J to 4 bases, leaving 7 bases not matched to a gene.

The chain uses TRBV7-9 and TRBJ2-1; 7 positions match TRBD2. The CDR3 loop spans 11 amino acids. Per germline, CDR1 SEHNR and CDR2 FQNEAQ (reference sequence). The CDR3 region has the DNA TGTGGGGCGGGAGCCTACAATGAGCAGTTCTTC. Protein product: CGAGAYNEQFF.

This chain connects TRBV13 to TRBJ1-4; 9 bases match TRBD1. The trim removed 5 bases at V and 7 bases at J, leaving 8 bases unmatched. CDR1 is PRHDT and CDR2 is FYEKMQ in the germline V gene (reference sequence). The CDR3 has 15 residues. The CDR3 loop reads CASSTTGGIGEKLFF. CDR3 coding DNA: TGTGCCAGCAGCACGACAGGGGGAATAGGTGAAAAACTGTTTTTT. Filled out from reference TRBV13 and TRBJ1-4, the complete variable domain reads AAGVIQSPRHLIKEKRETATLKCYPIPRHDTVYWYQQGPGQDPQFLISFYEKMQSDKGSIPDRFSAQQFSDYHSELNMSSLELGDSALYFCASSTTGGIGEKLFFGSGTQLSVL.

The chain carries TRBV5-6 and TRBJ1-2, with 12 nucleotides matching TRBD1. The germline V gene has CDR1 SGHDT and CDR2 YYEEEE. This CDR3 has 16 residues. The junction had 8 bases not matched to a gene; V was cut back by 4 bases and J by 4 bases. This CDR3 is CASSHRRGQGAYGYTF. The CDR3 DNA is TGTGCCAGCAGCCACCGTAGGGGACAGGGGGCCTATGGCTACACCTTC.

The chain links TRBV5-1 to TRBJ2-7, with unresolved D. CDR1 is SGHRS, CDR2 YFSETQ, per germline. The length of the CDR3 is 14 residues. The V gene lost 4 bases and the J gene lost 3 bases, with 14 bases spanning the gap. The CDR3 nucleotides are TGCGCCAGCAGCCTGAACGAGTTACTCTACGAGCAGTACTTC. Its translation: CASSLNELLYEQYF. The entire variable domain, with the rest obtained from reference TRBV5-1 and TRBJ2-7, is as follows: KAGVTQTPRYLIKTRGQQVTLSCSPISGHRSVSWYQQTPGQGLQFLFEYFSETQRNKGNFPGRFSGRQFSNSRSEMNVSTLELGDSALYLCASSLNELLYEQYFGPGTRLTVT.

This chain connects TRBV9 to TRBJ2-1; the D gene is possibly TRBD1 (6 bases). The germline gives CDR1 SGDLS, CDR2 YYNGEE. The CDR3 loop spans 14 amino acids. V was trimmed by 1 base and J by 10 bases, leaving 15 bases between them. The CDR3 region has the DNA TGTGCCAGCAGCGTAAACCCCTATGGGGGCGAGCAGTTCTTC. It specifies CASSVNPYGGEQFF. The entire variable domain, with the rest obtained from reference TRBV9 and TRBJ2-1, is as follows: DSGVTQTPKHLITATGQRVTLRCSPRSGDLSVYWYQQSLDQGLQFLIQYYNGEERAKGNILERFSAQQFPDLHSELNLSSLELGDSALYFCASSVNPYGGEQFFGPGTRLTVL.

In nucleotides, the CDR3 is TGTGCCAGCAGCCCCACGGCAATAAGGGGGGGTGAAAAACTGTTTTTT. Its translation is CASSPTAIRGGEKLFF. The J gene is TRBJ1-4, the V gene TRBV7-6; maybe TRBD1 (6 bases). The CDR3 is 16 residues long. In germline, CDR1 is SGHVS, CDR2 FNYEAQ. V was clipped by 5 bases and J by 7 bases, with 20 bases between them.

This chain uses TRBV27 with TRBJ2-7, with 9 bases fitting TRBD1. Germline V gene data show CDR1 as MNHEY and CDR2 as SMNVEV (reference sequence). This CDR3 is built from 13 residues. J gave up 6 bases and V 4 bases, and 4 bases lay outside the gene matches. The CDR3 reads CASSSGTGFEQYF. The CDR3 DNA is TGTGCCAGCAGTTCCGGGACAGGGTTCGAGCAGTACTTC.

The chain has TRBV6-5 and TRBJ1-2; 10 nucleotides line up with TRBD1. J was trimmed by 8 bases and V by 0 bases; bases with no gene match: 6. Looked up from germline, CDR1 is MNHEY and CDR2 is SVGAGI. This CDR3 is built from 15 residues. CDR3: CASSYSRTGGRGYTF. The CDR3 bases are TGTGCCAGCAGTTACTCTAGGACAGGGGGTAGGGGCTACACCTTC.

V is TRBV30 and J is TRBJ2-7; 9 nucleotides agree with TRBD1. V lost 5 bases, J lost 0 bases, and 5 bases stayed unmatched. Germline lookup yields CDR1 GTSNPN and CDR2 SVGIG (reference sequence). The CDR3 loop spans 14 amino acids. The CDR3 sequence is CAWWDRASSYEQYF. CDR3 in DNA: TGTGCCTGGTGGGACAGGGCGAGCTCCTACGAGCAGTACTTC. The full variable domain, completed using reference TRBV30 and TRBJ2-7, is SQTIHQWPATLVQPVGSPLSLECTVEGTSNPNLYWYRQAAGRGLQLLFYSVGIGQISSEVPQNLSASRPQDRQFILSSKKLLLSDSGFYLCAWWDRASSYEQYFGPGTRLTVT.

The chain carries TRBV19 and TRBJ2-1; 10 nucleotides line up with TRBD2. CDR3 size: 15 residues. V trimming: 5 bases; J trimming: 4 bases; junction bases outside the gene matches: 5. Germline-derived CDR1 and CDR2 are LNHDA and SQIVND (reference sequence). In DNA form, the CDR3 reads TGTGCCAGTAGTCTGACTAGCGGGCAGTACAATGAGCAGTTCTTC. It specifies CASSLTSGQYNEQFF.

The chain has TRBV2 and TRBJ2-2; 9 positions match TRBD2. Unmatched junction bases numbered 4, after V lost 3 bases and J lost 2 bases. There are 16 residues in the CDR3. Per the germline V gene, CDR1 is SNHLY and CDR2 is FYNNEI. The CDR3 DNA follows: TGTGCCAGCAGTGAGGCGGGGGGGCTTAACACCGGGGAGCTGTTTTTT. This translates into CASSEAGGLNTGELFF.

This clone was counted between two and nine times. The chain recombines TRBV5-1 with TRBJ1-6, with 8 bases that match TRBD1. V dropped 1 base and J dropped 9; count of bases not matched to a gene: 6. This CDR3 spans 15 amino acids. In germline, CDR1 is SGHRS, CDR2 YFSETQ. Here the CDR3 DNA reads TGCGCCAGCAGCTTGCTTACAGGGGGAGCTTCACCCCTCCACTTT. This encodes CASSLLTGGASPLHF.

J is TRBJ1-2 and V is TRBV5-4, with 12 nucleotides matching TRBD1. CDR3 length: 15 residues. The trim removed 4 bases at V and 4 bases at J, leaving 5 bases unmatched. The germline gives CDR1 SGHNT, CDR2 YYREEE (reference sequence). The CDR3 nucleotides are TGTGCCAGCAGCGCCAGGGACAGGGGGCCCTATGGCTACACCTTC. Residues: CASSARDRGPYGYTF.

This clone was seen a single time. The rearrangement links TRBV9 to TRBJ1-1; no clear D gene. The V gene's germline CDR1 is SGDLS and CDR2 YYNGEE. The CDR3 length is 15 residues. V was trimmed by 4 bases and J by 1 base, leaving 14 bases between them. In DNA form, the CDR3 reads TGTGCCAGCAGCACCGGAGGCCCAAGGAACACTGAAGCTTTCTTT. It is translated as CASSTGGPRNTEAFF.

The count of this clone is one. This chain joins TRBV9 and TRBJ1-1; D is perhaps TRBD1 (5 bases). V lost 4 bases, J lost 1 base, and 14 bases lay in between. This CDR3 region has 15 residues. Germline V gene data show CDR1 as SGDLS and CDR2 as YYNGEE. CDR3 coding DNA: TGTGCCAGCAGCATAGAAGCCGGGGGGAACACTGAAGCTTTCTTT. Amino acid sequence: CASSIEAGGNTEAFF.

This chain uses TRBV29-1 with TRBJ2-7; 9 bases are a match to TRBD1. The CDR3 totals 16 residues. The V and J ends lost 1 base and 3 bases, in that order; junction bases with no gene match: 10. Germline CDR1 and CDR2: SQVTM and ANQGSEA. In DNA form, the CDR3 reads TGCAGCGTTGAAGGCGCTACAGGGGGCGGTTACTACGAGCAGTACTTC. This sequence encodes CSVEGATGGGYYEQYF.

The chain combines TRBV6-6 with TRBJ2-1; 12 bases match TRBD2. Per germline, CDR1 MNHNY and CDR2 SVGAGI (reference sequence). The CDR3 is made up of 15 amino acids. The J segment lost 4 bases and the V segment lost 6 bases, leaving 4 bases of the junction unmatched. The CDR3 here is CASRPLAGGYNEQFF. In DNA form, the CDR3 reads TGTGCCAGCAGACCGCTAGCGGGGGGGTACAATGAGCAGTTCTTC.

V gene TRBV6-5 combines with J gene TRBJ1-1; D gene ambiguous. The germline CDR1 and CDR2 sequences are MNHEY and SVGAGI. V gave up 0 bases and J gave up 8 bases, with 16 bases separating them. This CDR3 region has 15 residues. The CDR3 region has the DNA TGTGCCAGCAGTTACTCGATCGGGGTAGGGTTGGAAGCTTTCTTT. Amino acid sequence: CASSYSIGVGLEAFF.